This TCR beta chain was found in a study of cytomegalovirus exposure and HLA in healthy donors (dated by TCRdb to the late 2010s). Background on the whole study: In an earlier analysis of 587 of the donors, approximately 260 Gb of sequence data and approximately 120 million unique TCR beta sequences from some 170 million T cells were reported. About 5 DR-DQ haplotypes were handled as single units for association and clustering, since linkage in the cohort was strong. Of the 398 genotyped donors, approximately 83% fell in the genetic ancestry cluster associated with self-reported Caucasian donors. Genome-wide SNP genotypes for about three fifths of the 666 donors were used in a later genetic analysis, which treated that subset as a discovery cohort. Donor age, sex, ethnicity and CMV serostatus were compiled together with the repertoire data. An early release covering roughly 580 HLA-typed donors comprised about 290 gigabases of sequencing data and roughly 85 million unique TCR sequences. Rather than using new phenotypic data, the later analysis identified candidate immune exposures from TCR beta sequences and from how often those sequences occurred across donors. The number of donors typed differed by locus, with about 629-630 for A, B, C, DRB1 and DQB1, 522 for DQA1, about 610 for DPA1, and approximately 470 for DPB1. Both class I and class II loci were covered by HLA typing, at four-digit resolution. The aim of the study was to test whether cataloging public T cell receptors could identify signatures of past pathogen exposure. High-throughput TCR immunosequencing, statistical association of individual TCRs with disease status, and machine learning were combined to predict cytomegalovirus infection status. To study patterns of TCR occurrence, a later analysis re-analyzed previously published TCR beta repertoires from several hundred donors and added high-resolution HLA genotyping. A separate validation cohort of roughly 110 different subjects was used in addition to the 666-subject first cohort. The study used immunosequencing to profile the T cell repertoires of about 670 subjects and linked those repertoires to cytomegalovirus serostatus. On average, 235,054 unique TCR beta nucleotide sequences were sequenced per donor among 398 genotyped donors of the cohort, with roughly 18% of those sequences being non-productive. All discovery cohort repertoires had been generated on a single sequencing platform. An earlier analysis of approximately 630 of the donors applied high-throughput TCR beta sequencing to assess whether each TCR beta V gene segment acted as functional or pseudogenic.

To prepare the library, the immunoSEQ multiplex PCR assay was applied. For the multiplex PCR, a mixture combining 60 forward primers for TCR Vbeta segments and 13 reverse primers for TCR Jbeta segments was used. A multiplex PCR assay on genomic DNA amplified the CDR3 region of rearranged TCR beta genes. Amplified TCR beta libraries were sequenced as 87-base-pair reads on the Illumina HiSeq System. On the authors' methods: A later analysis counted approximately 74 million unique TCR beta chains across the 500 to 850 repertoires, and some 11 million of these chains were shared by at least two donors. Raw reads were error-corrected and collapsed into unique sequences with a nearest-neighbor algorithm that merged closely related sequences to remove PCR and sequencing errors. To assign V, D and J gene segments, CDR3 sequences were aligned to IMGT reference sequences. Each retained sequence needed at least a six-nucleotide match to both a V gene segment and a J gene segment. A rearrangement was called productive if the CDR3 had no stop codons and remained in frame with V and J, and every other rearrangement was called non-productive. CDR3 was defined according to IMGT convention as the region running from the second conserved V-encoded cysteine to the conserved J-encoded phenylalanine. Sequences without an unambiguous match to a single V gene segment were excluded from the earlier analysis of approximately 600 of the donors. An earlier analysis of about 590 of the donors classified V segments as functional when productive rearrangements were above 56.7% and as segregating when the standard deviation between donors was above 5%. A statistical classification framework was built to diagnose cytomegalovirus status from the catalog of TCR beta chain sequences. In a later analysis, TCR nucleotide sequences were compared against IMGT/GENE-DB human TR gene sequences so that V and J genes could be assigned. A later analysis assigned CDR3 sequences and most-parsimonious VDJ recombination scenarios with the TCRdist pipeline. In a later analysis, each TCR beta chain was defined by its CDR3 amino acid sequence together with its V-gene family, and reads without a unique V-gene family were excluded. To address suspected cross-contamination and a sequencing artifact, a later analysis removed over 500 highly shared, low-generation-probability nucleotide sequences. For each public chain, a later analysis derived a clonal expansion index from normalized ranks of inferred template counts within each repertoire. In a later analysis, generation probabilities were computed with a VDJ recombination model fitted to out-of-frame rearrangements, and the resulting probabilities were checked against IGoR. A later analysis scored TCR-TCR, TCR-HLA and TCR-CMV co-occurrence with hypergeometric tests, applying a repertoire-size bias correction to TCR pairs. False discovery rates were estimated in a later analysis by permuting HLA or CMV assignments 20 times. In a later analysis, co-occurring TCRs were grouped with DBSCAN, and TCRdist sequence similarity was added when clustering was performed within HLA-allele-positive subsets. Repertoires with fewer than 30,000 or more than 120,000 public chains, plus five repertoires with anomalous nucleotide sharing, were excluded from co-occurrence clustering. TCRdb limited this immuneACCESS table to in-frame rearrangements with V and J called. A share of clones is missing; checked studies link under half to unresolved V genes, and the rest is unexplained. V and J calls and clone size are those listed in that table; D and trimming were worked out from the DNA. The sample's own table lists about 130,000 clones. The ten largest clonotypes hold around 1.6% of the sample.

V is clipped by 5 bases and J by 1 base, and the sequence between their germline boundaries is 11 bases long. The CDR3 covers 13 residues, taking in both the cysteine and the phenylalanine. CDR3 DNA is the only sequence kept; it has 39 bases, read in frame from the first base. CDR1 and CDR2 are drawn from the germline V gene: SQVTM, ANQGSEA. A word on this clone: Its antigen is not yet known.

What the study reported, not specific to this receptor: A later analysis found that TCR association rates varied across HLA loci, with DRB1 alleles showing the most associated TCRs and HLA-C alleles the fewest. In a later genetic analysis, fewer N-insertions in productive TCRs were reported among donors in an Asian-associated ancestry cluster than the roughly 700-donor mean. The authors suggested that the approach could potentially be generalized to other disease states and immunological phenotypes. A further reported finding was that TCR beta sequences accurately predicted the HLA-A and HLA-B alleles for most subjects in the first cohort. An association between a missense DCLRE1C variant and V-gene and J-gene trimming of TCR beta chains was found in a later genetic analysis and replicated in an independent cohort. A later analysis reported that several top co-occurrence clusters appeared linked to parvovirus B19, influenza, CMV and Epstein-Barr virus. The classifier was reported to diagnose cytomegalovirus status with high specificity and sensitivity in both the original and validation cohorts. Correlated functional status among segregating V segments might be attributable to linkage disequilibrium, but an unknown experimental factor could not be ruled out. When HLA alleles, especially DR and DQ, strongly co-occurred, TCR associations were difficult to assign to individual alleles. CMV serostatus was the only immune exposure information available for the cohort. A group of highly shared sequence variants was considered likely to be a technical artifact of the sequencing pipeline. Because some donors lacked HLA typing at each locus, the association tests relied only on the typed subset. According to a later analysis, most CMV-associated TCR beta chains appeared to be HLA-restricted, and the HLA associations seemed to be driven largely by CMV exposure. In vitro tests confirmed that a few of the cytomegalovirus-associated TCR beta chains recognize cytomegalovirus antigens. About 17 rarely observed V segments, including chromosome 9 orphons, were excluded from the earlier analysis of approximately 600 of the donors because counts were too low. In this cohort, only TCR beta chains were sequenced, and detectable features were limited by the absence of alpha or paired-chain data. In a later analysis, HLA-associated TCR beta chains were found to be more clonally expanded and to have lower generation probabilities than equally common non-associated chains. The 87-base-pair reads could not distinguish some IMGT-functional V segments, including TRBV6-2 and TRBV6-3, so those segments were excluded. Roughly uniform sequencing depth across donors was assumed in presence/absence analyses, although this assumption may not hold. An earlier analysis of approximately 600 of the donors showed that most TCR beta V segments appeared in productive rearrangements either about 90% or about 30% of the time, which broadly matched IMGT annotations. A later analysis associated 16,951 TCR beta sequences with specific HLA alleles at a false discovery rate of 0.05. A total of roughly 160 TCR beta chains were listed by the study as associated with cytomegalovirus. Most TCR sequences were seen in very few donors, while some public TCRs were found in many individuals.

In total, over 600 healthy bone marrow donors made up the cohort. Cohort members were all nominally healthy when sampled, although unrecorded immune exposures were likely present. The donor tested CMV seropositive and was one of the 289 seropositive cohort members. Every donor gave a peripheral blood sample, and the peripheral blood mononuclear cells from that sample were used for TCR beta sequencing. Genomic DNA was extracted from the blood cell samples with the Qiagen DNeasy Blood Extraction Kit. The sequence links TRBV29-1 to TRBJ1-1; the D region possibly corresponds to TRBD1 (5 bases align). This TCR came from a woman aged 35 to 49 in good health and CMV-seropositive. Specimen: PBMCs. The sequenced DNA: TGCAGCGTTCGGACGGGGGGGAACACTGAAGCTTTCTTT. Its protein product is CSVRTGGNTEAFF.